The T cell receptor (beta chain) under discussion was sequenced for a study of CD4+ T cells in melanoma. Some clones are missing from TCRdb's copy, which holds only in-frame ones; the method was immunoSEQ multiplex PCR. The table shows around 100,000 clones, with about 90% occurring only once. The CDR3 length is 13 residues. Per the germline V gene, CDR1 is KGHSH and CDR2 is LQKENI. V lost 3 bases to trimming and J lost 6 bases, with 11 bases between them. Notes on the study in general: CD8+ T cell, macrophage and B cell function reportedly correlated with neoantigen-specific CD4+ T cells. In melanoma, neoantigen-specific CD4+ T cells reportedly differed in differentiation state.

As to this clone: Its antigen remains unknown.

The TCR comes from a human donor with melanoma. Sequenced input: peripheral blood. The J gene is TRBJ1-1, the V gene TRBV18, with D hard to call. DNA of the CDR3: TGTGCCAGCTCACCTATAGCTGGGGCTGAAGCTTTCTTT. Its protein is CASSPIAGAEAFF. Looking up the rest from reference TRBV18 and TRBJ1-1 gives the full variable domain: NAGVMQNPRHLVRRRGQEARLRCSPMKGHSHVYWYRQLPEEGLKFMVYLQKENIIDESGMPKERFSAEFPKEGPSILRIQQVVRGDSAAYFCASSPIAGAEAFFGQGTRLTVV.